This section outlines one T cell receptor beta chain sequence together with its context. This entry belongs to a study of OX40 agonist ivuxolimab in advanced cancers. V dropped 3 bases and J dropped 2 bases, with 9 bases sitting between them. CDR1 and CDR2 (germline): SGDLS, YYNGEE. There are 15 residues in the CDR3. Profiled with immunoSEQ multiplex PCR; TCRdb holds only in-frame clones, not every one. Here the sample spans about 90,000 clones, 87% being singletons. The TCR comes from an adult with an advanced solid tumor such as melanoma, head and neck, liver or kidney cancer. The V gene is TRBV9, the J gene TRBJ1-6; no firm D call. The sequencing used CD4+ or CD8+ T cells sorted from blood, collected in a trial of the OX40 agonist ivuxolimab. CDR3 amino acids: CASSAEGPYNSPLHF. The CDR3 bases are TGTGCCAGCAGCGCCGAGGGTCCCTATAATTCACCCCTCCACTTT.